Below, 17 T cell receptor beta chains from the same sample are listed, as sequenced in a study of T cells in Graves' hyperthyroidism and ophthalmopathy. RNA transcripts provided the source from which TCR beta CDR3 regions were amplified. RT-PCR in the first round (using the HTBI primer set) targeted the TCR CDR3. TCRdb processed the multiplex PCR reads anew with MiXCR; each CDR3 protein has one entry. The table shows 640,000 or so distinct CDR3 sequences, with 14% occurring only once. Sequenced: blood. The receptors were gathered from a woman between 18 and 29 years old with Graves' ophthalmopathy.

This clonotype was observed at least ten times. The chain carries TRBV29-1 and TRBJ2-2; D possibly corresponds to TRBD1 (5 bases). Germline CDR1 reads SQVTM; CDR2 reads ANQGSEA. This CDR3 is built from 13 residues. V gave up 3 bases and J gave up 2 bases, with 7 bases separating them. CDR3 protein: CSVDRENTGELFF. In DNA form, the CDR3 reads TGCAGCGTTGACAGGGAAAACACCGGGGAGCTGTTTTTT.

There are a few counts of this clonotype. The chain joins TRBV6-2 or TRBV6-3 to TRBJ2-3; 11 bases line up with TRBD2. Germline CDR1 is MNHEY and CDR2 is SVGEGT. The CDR3 has 15 residues. V shed 10 bases, J shed 6 bases, and the junction held 12 bases outside the gene matches. CDR3 protein: CATCTSGRMVDTQYF. The CDR3 DNA is TGTGCCACCTGTACTAGCGGGAGAATGGTCGATACGCAGTATTTT.

The table lists this clonotype with a few counts. This CDR3 reads CASWNYRTGSRNEQFF. For the CDR3, the DNA is TGTGCCAGCTGGAATTATCGAACCGGGAGCCGTAATGAGCAGTTCTTC. The chain links TRBV27 to TRBJ2-1; D is perhaps TRBD2 (6 bases). Germline CDR1 reads MNHEY; CDR2 reads SMNVEV (reference sequence). This CDR3 comprises 16 residues. V was pared by 8 bases and J by 7 bases, with 24 bases between.

This clonotype was counted at least ten times. This chain links TRBV6-4 with TRBJ2-3, with TRBD2 matching 7 bases. The CDR3 is 16 amino acids. CDR1 and CDR2 (germline): MRHNA, SNTAGT. The J segment lost 2 bases and the V segment lost 9 bases, leaving 14 bases of the junction unmatched. The CDR3 coding sequence is TGTGCCAGTAGTACCTACGGGAGCGGGGACACAGATACGCAGTATTTT. This gives the protein CASSTYGSGDTDTQYF.

This clonotype appeared many times. The V call is TRBV27, the J call TRBJ1-5, with D perhaps TRBD1 (5 bases). The CDR3 spans 16 residues. Germline V gene sequence: CDR1 MNHEY, CDR2 SMNVEV (reference sequence). Trimming removed 5 bases from V and 2 bases from J, with 16 bases in between. CDR3: CASSPRGVEGNQPQHF. For the CDR3, the DNA is TGTGCCAGCAGTCCGAGGGGCGTGGAGGGCAATCAGCCCCAGCATTTT.

Of note for this clonotype: An end of the junction does not agree with germline; a read error may underlie this. The chain uses TRBV7-2 and TRBJ1-5; D might be TRBD1 (5 bases). The germline CDR1 and CDR2 sequences are SGHTA and FQGNSA. The CDR3 totals 17 residues. CDR3 residues: CASSLPGPHILNQPQHF. CDR3 DNA: TGCGCCAGCAGCCTCCCGGGACCCCACATTCTCAATCAGCCCCAGCATTTT.

The table lists this clonotype with many counts. V gene TRBV12-5 combines with J gene TRBJ2-1; TRBD1 agrees at 9 bases. This CDR3 spans 18 amino acids. Germline CDR1 reads LGHNT; CDR2 reads FRNRAP. Germline trimming cut 0 bases from V and 6 bases from J; bases unmatched to any gene: 12. CDR3 DNA: TGTGCTAGTGGTTTGGTACTGAACAGGGGGCGTCGGGGCAATGAGCAGTTCTTC. Translating gives CASGLVLNRGRRGNEQFF.

This clonotype was counted ten times or more. This chain connects TRBV24-1 to TRBJ2-2, with D perhaps being TRBD1 or TRBD2 (5 bases each). CDR1 is KGHDR, CDR2 SFDVKD, per germline. V was trimmed by 4 bases and J by 3 bases, leaving 14 bases between them. The CDR3 spans 16 residues. The CDR3, as DNA: TGTGCCACCAGTGACCCCGGACACGGGGACACCGGGGAGCTGTTTTTT. Translated: CATSDPGHGDTGELFF.

This clonotype was observed at least ten times. The chain has TRBV27 and TRBJ1-1; TRBD1 agrees at 9 bases. Looked up from germline, CDR1 is MNHEY and CDR2 is SMNVEV (reference sequence). Trimming took 6 bases from V and 4 from J; bases not matched to a gene: 0. The CDR3 consists of 12 residues. CDR3 amino acids: CASRTGGTEAFF. CDR3 bases: TGTGCCAGCAGGACAGGGGGCACTGAAGCTTTCTTT.

This clonotype was picked up many times. CDR3 nucleotide sequence: TGTGCCAGCAGACCAGACAGGTCCTACGAGCAGTACTTC. Translated, it gives CASRPDRSYEQYF. The V call is TRBV7-9, the J call TRBJ2-7, with a possible D match to TRBD1 (6 bases). The CDR3 is 13 residues long. V lost 6 bases and J lost 1, with 10 bases in between. Germline CDR1 and CDR2: SEHNR and FQNEAQ (reference sequence). The full variable domain, in which reference TRBV7-9 and TRBJ2-7 provide the parts outside the CDR3, is DTGVSQNPRHKITKRGQNVTFRCDPISEHNRLYWYRQTLGQGPEFLTYFQNEAQLEKSRLLSDRFSAERPKGSFSTLEIQRTEQGDSAMYLCASRPDRSYEQYFGPGTRLTVT.

This clonotype occurred a few times. This sequence joins TRBV7-8 and TRBJ1-6, with 8 bases matching TRBD1. Germline loops: CDR1 SGHVS, CDR2 FQNEAQ. Unmatched junction bases numbered 11, after V lost 4 bases and J lost 9 bases. The CDR3 length is 16 residues. The CDR3 loop reads CASSSRTGREGSPLHF. In DNA, the CDR3 is TGTGCCAGCAGCTCAAGGACAGGGAGAGAGGGTTCACCCCTCCACTTT.

The chain is built from TRBV5-1 and TRBJ2-3, with 8 bases aligning to TRBD2. V gave up 3 bases and J gave up 0 bases; unmatched junction bases: 6. This CDR3 region has 16 residues. The V gene's germline CDR1 is SGHRS and CDR2 YFSETQ. The DNA of the CDR3 is TGCGCCAGCAGCTCTGGGACTAGGGCTAGCACAGATACGCAGTATTTT. It encodes CASSSGTRASTDTQYF.

In nucleotides, the CDR3 is TGTGCCAGCACCTTGGGACTAGCGGGCCCCAATGAGCAGTTCTTC. This gives the protein CASTLGLAGPNEQFF. V is TRBV11-3 and J is TRBJ2-1; 12 bases fit TRBD2. Looked up from germline, CDR1 is SGHNT and CDR2 is YENEEA. The ends lost 7 bases at V and 6 bases at J; junction bases unmatched: 7. The CDR3 covers 15 residues.

This clonotype was detected a few times. A junction boundary mismatches the germline segment, possibly from a read error. This chain links TRBV18 with TRBJ2-2; D uncertain. The CDR3 is 13 amino acids. Germline CDR1 reads KGHSH; CDR2 reads LQKENI. In DNA, the CDR3 is TGTGCCAGCTCGCTATCCGAGACCGTGGAGCTGTTTTTT. It encodes CASSLSETVELFF.

As to this clonotype: A read error is likely, as this CDR3 ends without the conserved phenylalanine or tryptophan. V is TRBV28 and J is TRBJ1-2; D is ambiguous. Trimming took 1 base from V and 5 from J, leaving 5 bases between them. This CDR3 region has 12 residues. Germline CDR1 is MDHEN and CDR2 is SYDVKM. The chain's CDR3 is CASSLSGYGYTS. In DNA, the CDR3 is TGTGCCAGCAGTTTATCCGGTTATGGCTACACCTCC.

This clonotype was observed once. The rearrangement joins TRBV2 to TRBJ2-7; 7 bases match TRBD1. The ends lost 6 bases at V and 6 bases at J; junction bases unmatched: 5. Germline lookup yields CDR1 SNHLY and CDR2 FYNNEI. The CDR3 loop spans 12 amino acids. CDR3 amino acids: CASSYRGREQYF. The CDR3 coding sequence is TGTGCCAGCAGCTACAGGGGTCGCGAGCAGTACTTC.

The chain has TRBV15 and TRBJ2-3; 8 nucleotides line up with TRBD2. The CDR3 has 19 amino acids. Trimming at V came to 1 base and at J to 1 base, leaving 13 bases not matched to a gene. Per germline, CDR1 LNHNV and CDR2 YYDKDF (reference sequence). DNA for the CDR3: TGTGCCACCAGCAGAGCCCCTCCCCGACTAGCGATCCGCACAGATACGCAGTATTTT. Protein: CATSRAPPRLAIRTDTQYF.